This is a list of T cell receptor beta chains from one sample in a study of OX40 agonist ivuxolimab in advanced cancers. Assay: immunoSEQ multiplex PCR; the TCRdb copy retains only in-frame clones and omits some. The sample carries more than 45,000 clones, 70% to 90% recorded once. The starting material was CD4+ or CD8+ T cells sorted from blood, obtained in a trial of the OX40 agonist ivuxolimab. These receptors came from an adult with an advanced solid tumor such as melanoma, head and neck, liver or kidney cancer. Both conserved end residues are part of each CDR3.

CSVDQGGSYNEQFF,TRBJ2-1,TRBV29-1,14
CASSMRQRRRNEQFF,TRBJ2-1,TRBV19,15
CATSRDLGQNNYGYTF,TRBJ1-2,TRBV15,16
CASSDRVGRDEQYF,TRBJ2-7,TRBV11-2,14
CAISESRQPQHF,TRBJ1-5,TRBV10-3,12
CASSLIDTEAFF,TRBJ1-1,TRBV7-9,12
CAWSAAIRFDEQFF,TRBJ2-1,TRBV30,14
CASYGQGTNTIYF,TRBJ1-3,TRBV13,13
CASSAGVLSSYNSPLHF,TRBJ1-6,TRBV2,17
CASSLATGGVNEQFF,TRBJ2-1,TRBV7-6,15
CASSPPSYEQYF,TRBJ2-7,TRBV27,12
CASSIDRGPYETQYF,TRBJ2-5,TRBV19,15
CASSSAGTVPYNEQFF,TRBJ2-1,TRBV5-1,16
CASSMRASGRDTQYF,TRBJ2-3,TRBV19,15
CASSQDSSQILYGYTF,TRBJ1-2,TRBV4-3,16
CASSLAGTYGELFF,TRBJ2-2,TRBV5-4,14
CASSLQGANTEAFF,TRBJ1-1,TRBV7-8,14
CASSQRVVGTGELFF,TRBJ2-2,TRBV4-1,15
CASSASGRDNEQFF,TRBJ2-1,TRBV9,14
CAIRDSSQDTEAFF,TRBJ1-1,TRBV10-3,14
CAISDTGPATGNTIYF,TRBJ1-3,TRBV10-3,16
CASSQGITGLALDTQYF,TRBJ2-3,TRBV4-2,17
CASSLRGYTEAFF,TRBJ1-1,TRBV13,13
CASSETPAFRIADTIYF,TRBJ1-3,TRBV6-1,17
CASSQEGSTDTQYF,TRBJ2-3,TRBV4-3,14
CASSATGSPREQYF,TRBJ2-7,TRBV9,14
CASGSWNTEAFF,TRBJ1-1,TRBV12-5,12
CASSWTSGGEQFF,TRBJ2-1,TRBV5-1,13
CASTGGQGPTEAFF,TRBJ1-1,TRBV7-9,14
CASSESVGLAQYF,TRBJ2-5,TRBV25-1,13
CASRGTSGTRQTQYF,TRBJ2-5,TRBV27,15
CASSPGPADHFLGYTF,TRBJ1-2,TRBV4-1,16
CASNPGGANTEAFF,TRBJ1-1,TRBV2,14
CASSFGVSYGYTF,TRBJ1-2,TRBV11-2,13
CASSSGLAGNEQFF,TRBJ2-1,TRBV11-3,14
CASSHTILTEAFF,TRBJ1-1,TRBV14,13
CAISEKTIDQPQHF,TRBJ1-5,TRBV10-3,14
CASSPGLAGGYYEQYF,TRBJ2-7,TRBV27,16
CASSEAGGSGNTIYF,TRBJ1-3,TRBV25-1,15
CASSGGYNEQFF,TRBJ2-1,TRBV27,12
CASSLGGRANEQFF,TRBJ2-1,TRBV7-2,14
CASSSDRVNEKLFF,TRBJ1-4,TRBV6-1,14
CASSLVSRAEWVADTQYF,TRBJ2-3,TRBV7-2,18
CASSLATGELFF,TRBJ2-2,TRBV5-1,12
CASSLDQGINSNYGYTF,TRBJ1-2,TRBV5-6,17
CASSVDPGILDTQYF,TRBJ2-3,TRBV9,15